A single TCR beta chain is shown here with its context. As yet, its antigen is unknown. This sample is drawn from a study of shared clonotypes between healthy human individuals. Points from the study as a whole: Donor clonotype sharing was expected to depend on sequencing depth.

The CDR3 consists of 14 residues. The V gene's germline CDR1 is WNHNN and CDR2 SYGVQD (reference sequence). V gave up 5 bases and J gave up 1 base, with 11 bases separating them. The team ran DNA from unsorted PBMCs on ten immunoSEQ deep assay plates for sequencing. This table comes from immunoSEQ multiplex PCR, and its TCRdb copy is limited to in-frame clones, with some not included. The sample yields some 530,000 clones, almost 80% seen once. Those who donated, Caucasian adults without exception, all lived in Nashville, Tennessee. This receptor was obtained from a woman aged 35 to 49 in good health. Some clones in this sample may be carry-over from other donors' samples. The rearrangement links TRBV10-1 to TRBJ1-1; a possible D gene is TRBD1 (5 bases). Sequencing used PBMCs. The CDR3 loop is CASSYSRANTEAFF. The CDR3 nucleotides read TGCGCCAGCAGTTATTCCAGGGCGAACACTGAAGCTTTCTTT.